The T cell receptor beta chain under discussion was sequenced for a study of shared clonotypes between healthy human individuals. Whole-study context: Each donor contributed plates that comprised three CD4 naive, three CD4 memory, two CD8 naive and one CD8 memory. Whole-study findings and limits: Unshared clonotypes carried lower generation probabilities than those common to all four donors. When naive CD4 clonotypes were compared across four donors, about 5% were shared. Rarefaction exposed incomplete sorted-subset sequencing despite large depth.

Profiled with immunoSEQ multiplex PCR; TCRdb holds only in-frame clones, not every one. The sample contains about 2,500,000 clones, more than 90% of which appear only once. This clone was observed once. Its antigen is not identified. This CDR3 has 16 residues. Trimming took off 11 bases at V and 0 bases at J, with 20 bases between the two ends. Germline V gene sequence: CDR1 SGHTA, CDR2 FQGTGA. The origin of this receptor is a man aged 18-30 years in good health. This rearrangement joins TRBV7-3 to TRBJ2-1; D might be TRBD1 or TRBD2, each matching 6 bases. Material: naive CD4+ T cells sorted from blood. Noted subset: CD45RA+ positively selected. CDR3 residues: CASGTGATLSYNEQFF. The CDR3 coding sequence is TGTGCCTCTGGGACGGGGGCGACCCTCTCCTACAATGAGCAGTTCTTC.